These 27 T cell receptor beta chains were sequenced from one sample in a study of vaccination effects on CD4 cells after COVID-19. Sequencing followed a ViraFEST assay step that expanded antigen-specific CD4+ T cells with viral peptide pools. It was after more than 8 days of culture that CD4+ T cells were isolated. The person acquired a PCR-confirmed SARS-CoV-2 infection between March and December 2020. The method was immunoSEQ multiplex PCR; TCRdb's version includes in-frame clones alone and lacks a portion of them. The sample has approximately 70,000 clones, around 70% seen once. No antigen has been identified for these receptors. The sample here was CD4+ T cells from PBMCs cultured with HIV peptides, taken before COVID-19 vaccination. Subset specified: HIV-1 Nef peptide pool negative control/reference culture. These TCRs come from a human donor who had a prior SARS-CoV-2 infection.

The chain carries TRBV9 and TRBJ1-1; D is possibly TRBD1 (5 bases). Germline CDR1 reads SGDLS; CDR2 reads YYNGEE. Between the trimmed V and J ends, which lost 1 base and 4 bases, there was a span of 17 bases. The CDR3 spans 16 residues. Here the CDR3 reads CASSVQPIRQGTEAFF. The CDR3 DNA follows: TGTGCCAGCAGCGTACAGCCCATACGTCAGGGCACTGAAGCTTTCTTT.

This clone has just one count. The chain combines TRBV1 with TRBJ2-7; the D call in the table, TRBD2, was not verified against the DNA. TRBV1 is a pseudogene segment. The CDR3 extends over 16 amino acids. Here the CDR3 reads CTSSHLCGVYSYEQYF. The CDR3 DNA is TGCACCAGCAGCCATCTTTGCGGGGTATACTCCTACGAGCAGTACTTC.

The chain uses TRBV5-5 and TRBJ2-5; TRBD2 aligns across 11 bases. The CDR3 is 16 residues long. Germline CDR1 SGHKS, CDR2 YYEKEE (reference sequence). V was clipped by 2 bases and J by 1 base; unmatched bases: 4. CDR3 nucleotides: TGTGCCAGCAGCTTCGGACTAGCGGGCTTCCAAGAGACCCAGTACTTC. Its translation is CASSFGLAGFQETQYF.

The chain combines TRBV29-1 with TRBJ1-4; D is unresolved. CDR3 size: 14 residues. V was trimmed by 3 bases and J by 5 bases, leaving 13 bases between them. CDR1 is SQVTM and CDR2 is ANQGSEA in the germline V gene. CDR3 sequence: CSVDVYGRNEKLFF. Here the CDR3 DNA reads TGCAGCGTTGACGTATACGGGAGAAATGAAAAACTGTTTTTT.

The chain carries TRBV7-3 and TRBJ2-3, with D possibly being TRBD1 (5 bases). The CDR3 is made up of 14 amino acids. Trimming stripped 5 bases from V and 2 bases from J, with 11 bases between. Germline V lookup: CDR1 SGHTA, CDR2 FQGTGA. The CDR3 DNA follows: TGTGCCAGCAGCCCTGGACACACCACAGATACGCAGTATTTT. Its protein is CASSPGHTTDTQYF.

As DNA, the CDR3 is TGTGCCACCAGTGATCCCGGGACTAGCAGATACAATGAGCAGTTCTTC. Its protein is CATSDPGTSRYNEQFF. This sequence joins TRBV24-1 and TRBJ2-1; 9 bases are a match to TRBD2. The germline V gene encodes CDR1 KGHDR and CDR2 SFDVKD. The CDR3 covers 16 residues. Trimming removed 3 bases from V and 4 bases from J; junction bases left unmatched: 6.

The chain couples TRBV5-1 to TRBJ2-3; the match to TRBD2 covers 10 bases. This CDR3 comprises 14 residues. The V segment lost 6 bases and the J segment 1 base; nucleotides outside the gene matches: 2. The germline V gene encodes CDR1 SGHRS and CDR2 YFSETQ. CDR3 bases: TGCGCCAGCACAGGGACTAGCGGCACAGATACGCAGTATTTT. This translates into CASTGTSGTDTQYF.

The chain employs TRBV7-2 and TRBJ2-5; 13 bases are shared with TRBD2. This CDR3 contains 17 residues. Trimming at V came to 5 bases and at J to 5 bases, leaving 11 bases not matched to a gene. The germline gives CDR1 SGHTA, CDR2 FQGNSA. The CDR3 DNA reads as TGTGCCAGCAGCCTCTCCAGGACTAGCGGGAGAAGCGAGACCCAGTACTTC. Amino acids: CASSLSRTSGRSETQYF.

The CDR3 DNA sequence: TGCGCCAGCAGCCAGGGGGACTATGGCTACACCTTC. Translating gives CASSQGDYGYTF. V gene TRBV4-1 combines with J gene TRBJ1-2; TRBD1 might be the D (5 bases). The CDR3 is made up of 12 amino acids. The ends were cut back, 3 bases at V and 3 bases at J, with 5 bases in the middle. Germline V CDR1 and CDR2: MGHRA, YSYEKL.

This clone was seen more than once but under ten times. The chain recombines TRBV4-1 with TRBJ2-7; 9 positions agree with TRBD1. V lost 1 base and J lost 4; bases outside the gene matches: 8. The CDR3 spans 16 residues. From germline, CDR1 is MGHRA and CDR2 YSYEKL. This CDR3 is CASSQAPRDRAYEQYF. The CDR3 DNA follows: TGCGCCAGCAGCCAAGCTCCCCGGGACAGGGCTTACGAGCAGTACTTC.

The genes are TRBV4-3 and TRBJ1-1; no clear D gene. This CDR3 contains 15 residues. Trimming cost V 3 bases and J 2 bases, with 13 bases left between them. The germline V gene encodes CDR1 LGHNA and CDR2 YSLEER. The CDR3 DNA follows: TGCGCCAGCAGCCAGTACCCAGCCCTTAACACTGAAGCTTTCTTT. Protein sequence: CASSQYPALNTEAFF.

The rearrangement joins TRBV4-1 to TRBJ2-1; 10 bases agree with TRBD2. Trimming removed 1 base from V and 6 bases from J; junction bases left unmatched: 6. The CDR3 loop spans 16 amino acids. Germline V gene sequence: CDR1 MGHRA, CDR2 YSYEKL. The chain's CDR3 is CASSQGIAGGSNEQFF. The CDR3 DNA reads as TGCGCCAGCAGCCAAGGGATAGCGGGGGGCTCCAATGAGCAGTTCTTC.

This clone has a handful of counts. The chain employs TRBV11-2 and TRBJ1-2; 10 positions agree with TRBD1. CDR3 length equals 15 residues. Germline lookup yields CDR1 SGHAT and CDR2 FQNNGV. J gave up 8 bases and V 5 bases, and 11 bases lay outside the gene matches. CDR3 DNA: TGTGCCAGCAGCCCGGTCCGCCGGGACAGGGGCGGCTACACCTTC. Protein: CASSPVRRDRGGYTF.

This chain links TRBV11-3 with TRBJ2-5; no firm D call. V was trimmed by 6 bases and J by 4 bases, leaving 12 bases between them. From germline, CDR1 is SGHNT and CDR2 YENEEA. The CDR3 runs to 13 residues. CDR3 DNA: TGTGCCAGCAGTGGATTGCCGAGAGAGACCCAGTACTTC. Protein: CASSGLPRETQYF.

This clone was picked up a small number of times. V is TRBV18 and J is TRBJ1-6; no clear D. This CDR3 spans 13 amino acids. The ends were cut back, 4 bases at V and 5 bases at J, with 6 bases in the middle. Germline V CDR1 and CDR2: KGHSH, LQKENI. CDR3 DNA: TGTGCCAGCTCACAGACCAATAATTCACCCCTCCACTTT. It yields the protein CASSQTNNSPLHF.

This clone has only a few counts. This chain uses TRBV5-6 with TRBJ2-3; D remains ambiguous. The V and J ends lost 4 bases and 2 bases respectively, with 11 bases between them. CDR1 SGHDT and CDR2 YYEEEE come from the germline V gene. CDR3 length: 14 amino acids. The CDR3 DNA reads TGTGCCAGCAGCCCAACCGTTCCCACAGATACGCAGTATTTT. This gives the protein CASSPTVPTDTQYF.

This chain links TRBV4-2 with TRBJ2-7; the match to TRBD2 covers 9 bases. V gave up 0 bases and J gave up 2 bases; unmatched junction bases: 8. The CDR3 is 17 residues long. The germline CDR1 and CDR2 sequences are LGHNA and YNFKEQ. This chain's CDR3 is CASSQDGVAGVPYEQYF. CDR3 coding DNA: TGTGCCAGCAGCCAAGATGGGGTAGCGGGAGTCCCCTACGAGCAGTACTTC.

This chain links TRBV5-6 with TRBJ2-7, with 7 bases identical to TRBD2. The CDR3 is 15 amino acids. Trimming cost V 6 bases and J 0 bases; bases outside gene matches: 9. CDR1 is SGHDT and CDR2 is YYEEEE in the germline V gene. CDR3 nucleotide sequence: TGTGCCAGCAACCCGGGGGGAGACCGCTCCTACGAGCAGTACTTC. Protein: CASNPGGDRSYEQYF.

This rearrangement joins TRBV3-1 (or the pseudogene TRBV3-2) to TRBJ2-5; D gene ambiguous. Germline CDR1 is LGHDT and CDR2 is YNNKEL (reference sequence). Trimming shortened V by 4 bases and J by 6 bases, and 21 bases separated the two germline ends. This CDR3 has 16 residues. Here the CDR3 DNA reads TGTGCCAGCAGCCTAGCTCGTGGTGTGCTCAGGCAGACCCAGTACTTC. Its protein product is CASSLARGVLRQTQYF.

J is TRBJ1-5 and V is TRBV20-1; no reliable D call. Trimming removed 3 bases at V and 0 bases at J, with 12 bases between. The CDR3 has 15 residues. The germline V gene has CDR1 DFQATT and CDR2 SNEGSKA (reference sequence). The CDR3 reads CSASSQPYSNQPQHF. The CDR3 coding sequence is TGCAGTGCTAGTTCCCAGCCTTATAGCAATCAGCCCCAGCATTTT.

The V call is TRBV4-3, the J call TRBJ2-3; 10 bases align to TRBD2. The CDR3 contains 16 residues. V dropped 1 base and J dropped 5; count of bases not matched to a gene: 6. The germline V gene has CDR1 LGHNA and CDR2 YSLEER. The CDR3: CASSQGLASGRDTQYF. CDR3 DNA: TGCGCCAGCAGCCAAGGGTTGGCTAGCGGGAGAGATACGCAGTATTTT.

The genes are TRBV10-3 and TRBJ2-5, with 7 bases lining up with TRBD1. The ends lost 6 bases at V and 5 bases at J; junction bases unmatched: 9. CDR3 length: 14 residues. CDR1 and CDR2 (germline): ENHRY, SYGVKD. In DNA form, the CDR3 reads TGTGCCATCAGGAAAAACAGGGGTGATGAGACCCAGTACTTC. Its protein product is CAIRKNRGDETQYF.

With respect to this clone: Because the CDR3 is missing its conserved closing phenylalanine or tryptophan, this is likely a read error. The limits of the CDR3 on the DNA are not certain, so only TCRdb's listed CDR3 is given. This CDR3 reads CYSGGRGPL. This sequence joins TRBV6-4 and TRBJ2-7; no DNA check was done on the table's D call, TRBD2. The length of the CDR3 is 9 amino acids, counting both ends. In germline, CDR1 is MRHNA, CDR2 SNTAGT.

J is TRBJ2-1 and V is TRBV5-6, with D tentatively TRBD1 (6 bases). Germline CDR1 and CDR2: SGHDT and YYEEEE. The CDR3 contains 17 residues. V was cut by 1 base and J by 0 bases, with 14 bases left in between. The CDR3 is CASSLHQGSSSYNEQFF. The CDR3 DNA reads as TGTGCCAGCAGCTTGCATCAGGGGTCAAGCTCCTACAATGAGCAGTTCTTC.

The chain recombines TRBV7-3 with TRBJ2-7, with a weak D call TRBD2 (6 bases). This CDR3 contains 15 residues. V was pared by 2 bases and J by 0 bases, with 11 bases between. CDR1 SGHTA and CDR2 FQGTGA come from the germline V gene. The CDR3 is CASSLAAGNSYEQYF. The DNA for the CDR3 is TGTGCCAGCAGCTTAGCGGCGGGGAACTCCTACGAGCAGTACTTC.

The rearrangement uses TRBV5-8 and TRBJ2-3; D is ambiguous. The CDR3 is 15 amino acids. The ends were cut back, 0 bases at V and 2 bases at J, with 10 bases in the middle. Germline assignment: CDR1 SGHTS and CDR2 YDEGEE. This chain's CDR3 is CASSLAALNTDTQYF. The CDR3 DNA follows: TGTGCCAGCAGCTTGGCCGCACTTAACACAGATACGCAGTATTTT. Filled out from reference TRBV5-8 and TRBJ2-3, the complete variable domain reads EAGVTQSPTHLIKTRGQQATLRCSPISGHTSVYWYQQALGLGLQFLLWYDEGEERNRGNFPPRFSGRQFPNYSSELNVNALELEDSALYLCASSLAALNTDTQYFGPGTRLTVL.

This clone has only one observation. The chain uses TRBV13 and TRBJ2-1; TRBD2 matches at 8 bases. This CDR3 is built from 16 residues. Germline CDR1 is PRHDT and CDR2 is FYEKMQ (reference sequence). The ends lost 4 bases at V and 9 bases at J; junction bases unmatched: 14. CDR3 bases: TGTGCCAGCAGCTCCTCTGGACTAGCTCGATCAGGTGAGCAGTTCTTC. As protein: CASSSSGLARSGEQFF.